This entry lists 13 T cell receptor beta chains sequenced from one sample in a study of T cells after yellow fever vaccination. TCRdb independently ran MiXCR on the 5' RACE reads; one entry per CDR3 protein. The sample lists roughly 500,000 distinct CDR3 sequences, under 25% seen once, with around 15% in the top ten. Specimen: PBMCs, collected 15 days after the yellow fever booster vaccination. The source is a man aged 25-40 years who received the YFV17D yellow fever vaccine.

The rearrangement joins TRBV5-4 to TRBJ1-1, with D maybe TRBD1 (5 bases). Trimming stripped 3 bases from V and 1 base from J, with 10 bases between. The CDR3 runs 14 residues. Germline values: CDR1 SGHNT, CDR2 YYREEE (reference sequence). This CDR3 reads CASSWGLWNTEAFF. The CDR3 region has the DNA TGTGCCAGCAGCTGGGGACTGTGGAACACTGAAGCTTTCTTT.

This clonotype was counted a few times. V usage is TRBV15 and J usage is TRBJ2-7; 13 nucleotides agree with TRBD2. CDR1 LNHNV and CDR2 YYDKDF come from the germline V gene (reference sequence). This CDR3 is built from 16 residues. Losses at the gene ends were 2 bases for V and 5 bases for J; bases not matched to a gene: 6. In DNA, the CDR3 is TGTGCCACCAGCAGACGGACTAGCGGGAGAGTCCACGAGCAGTACTTC. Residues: CATSRRTSGRVHEQYF.

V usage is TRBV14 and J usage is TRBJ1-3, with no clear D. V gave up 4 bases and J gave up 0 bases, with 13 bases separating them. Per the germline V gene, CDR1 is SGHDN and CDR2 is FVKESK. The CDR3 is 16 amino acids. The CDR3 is CASSLRATSSGNTIYF. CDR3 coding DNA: TGTGCCAGCAGCCTGCGGGCCACCAGCTCTGGAAACACCATATATTTT.

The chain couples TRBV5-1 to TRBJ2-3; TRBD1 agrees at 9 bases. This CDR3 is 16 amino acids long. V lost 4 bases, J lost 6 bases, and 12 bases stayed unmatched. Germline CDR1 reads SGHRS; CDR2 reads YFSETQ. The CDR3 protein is CASSLLRDREIDTQYF. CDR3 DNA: TGCGCCAGCAGCCTGCTCCGGGACAGGGAAATTGATACGCAGTATTTT.

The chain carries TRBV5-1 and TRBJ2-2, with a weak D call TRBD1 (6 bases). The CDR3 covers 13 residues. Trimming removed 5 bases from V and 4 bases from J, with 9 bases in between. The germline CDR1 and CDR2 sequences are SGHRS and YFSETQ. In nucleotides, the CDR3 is TGCGCCAGCAGGGACAGATTCACCGGGGAGCTGTTTTTT. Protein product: CASRDRFTGELFF. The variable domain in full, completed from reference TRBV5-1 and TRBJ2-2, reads KAGVTQTPRYLIKTRGQQVTLSCSPISGHRSVSWYQQTPGQGLQFLFEYFSETQRNKGNFPGRFSGRQFSNSRSEMNVSTLELGDSALYLCASRDRFTGELFFGEGSRLTVL.

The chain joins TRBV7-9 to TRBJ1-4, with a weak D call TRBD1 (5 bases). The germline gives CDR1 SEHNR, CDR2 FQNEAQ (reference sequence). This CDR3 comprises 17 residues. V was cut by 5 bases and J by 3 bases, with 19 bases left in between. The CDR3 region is CASSLIDGAAANEKLFF. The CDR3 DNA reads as TGTGCCAGCAGCCTAATTGACGGGGCCGCGGCTAATGAAAAACTGTTTTTT.

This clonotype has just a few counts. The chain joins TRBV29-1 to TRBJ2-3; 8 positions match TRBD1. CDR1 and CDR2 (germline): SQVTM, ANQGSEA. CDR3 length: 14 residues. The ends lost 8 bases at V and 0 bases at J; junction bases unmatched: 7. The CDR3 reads CSTGTGGSTDTQYF. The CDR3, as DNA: TGCAGCACCGGGACAGGCGGTAGCACAGATACGCAGTATTTT.

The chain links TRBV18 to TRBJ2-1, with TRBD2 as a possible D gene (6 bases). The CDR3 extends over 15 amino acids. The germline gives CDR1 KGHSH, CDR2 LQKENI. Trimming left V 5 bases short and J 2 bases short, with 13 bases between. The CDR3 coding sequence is TGTGCCAGCTCATCCCTTAGCGGTACCTACAATGAGCAGTTCTTC. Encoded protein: CASSSLSGTYNEQFF.

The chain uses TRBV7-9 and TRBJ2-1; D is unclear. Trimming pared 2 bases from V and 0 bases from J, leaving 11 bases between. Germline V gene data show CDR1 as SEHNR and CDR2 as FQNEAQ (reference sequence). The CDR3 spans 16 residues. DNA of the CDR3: TGTGCCAGCAGCTTACCCTCCCGGAGCTCCTACAATGAGCAGTTCTTC. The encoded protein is CASSLPSRSSYNEQFF. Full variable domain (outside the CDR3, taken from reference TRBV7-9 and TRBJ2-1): DTGVSQNPRHKITKRGQNVTFRCDPISEHNRLYWYRQTLGQGPEFLTYFQNEAQLEKSRLLSDRFSAERPKGSFSTLEIQRTEQGDSAMYLCASSLPSRSSYNEQFFGPGTRLTVL.

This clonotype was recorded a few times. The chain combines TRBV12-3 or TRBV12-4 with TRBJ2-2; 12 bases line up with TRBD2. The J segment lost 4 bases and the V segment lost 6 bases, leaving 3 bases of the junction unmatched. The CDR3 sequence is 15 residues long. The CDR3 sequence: CASRGTSGFTGELFF. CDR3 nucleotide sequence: TGTGCCAGCAGGGGGACTAGCGGGTTCACCGGGGAGCTGTTTTTT.

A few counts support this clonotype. The CDR3 bases are TGCAGTGCTAGATCGCGGACAGGGAGCACTGAAGCTTTCTTT. Its protein is CSARSRTGSTEAFF. The chain employs TRBV20-1 and TRBJ1-1, with 8 bases fitting TRBD1. Germline-derived CDR1 and CDR2 are DFQATT and SNEGSKA (reference sequence). V was clipped by 2 bases and J by 4 bases; unmatched bases: 6. This CDR3 comprises 14 residues.

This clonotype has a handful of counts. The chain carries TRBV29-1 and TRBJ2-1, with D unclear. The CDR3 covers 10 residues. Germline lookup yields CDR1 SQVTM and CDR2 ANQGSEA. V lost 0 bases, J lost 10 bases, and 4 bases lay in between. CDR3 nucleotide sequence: TGCAGCGTTGAAGAGGGGGAGCAGTTCTTC. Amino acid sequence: CSVEEGEQFF.

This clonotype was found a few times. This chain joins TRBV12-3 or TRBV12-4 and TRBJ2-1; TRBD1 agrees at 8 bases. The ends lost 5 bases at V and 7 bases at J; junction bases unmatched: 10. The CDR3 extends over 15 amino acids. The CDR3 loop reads CASSRRPGGWNEQFF. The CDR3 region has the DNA TGTGCCAGCAGTCGCCGCCCAGGGGGCTGGAATGAGCAGTTCTTC.